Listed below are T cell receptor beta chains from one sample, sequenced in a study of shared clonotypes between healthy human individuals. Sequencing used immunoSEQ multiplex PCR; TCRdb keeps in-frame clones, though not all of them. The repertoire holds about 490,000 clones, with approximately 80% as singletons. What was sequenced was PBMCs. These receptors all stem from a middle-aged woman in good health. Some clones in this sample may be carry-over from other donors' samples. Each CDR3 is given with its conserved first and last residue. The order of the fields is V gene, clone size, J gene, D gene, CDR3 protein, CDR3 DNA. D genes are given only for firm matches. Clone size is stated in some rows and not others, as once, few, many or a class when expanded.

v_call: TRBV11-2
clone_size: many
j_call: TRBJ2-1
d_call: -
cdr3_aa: CASSLDLSGEQFF
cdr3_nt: TGTGCCAGCAGCTTAGATCTAAGCGGGGAGCAGTTCTTC

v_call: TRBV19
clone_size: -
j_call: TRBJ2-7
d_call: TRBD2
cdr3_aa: CASRLAGTNSYEQYF
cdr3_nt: TGTGCCAGTAGACTAGCGGGGACCAATTCCTACGAGCAGTACTTC

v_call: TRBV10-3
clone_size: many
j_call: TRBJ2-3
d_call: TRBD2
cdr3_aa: CAISESLAGGLVPTDTQYF
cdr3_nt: TGTGCCATCAGTGAGTCTCTAGCGGGAGGACTAGTCCCTACAGATACGCAGTATTTT

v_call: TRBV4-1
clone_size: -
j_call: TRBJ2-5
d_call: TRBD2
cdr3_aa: CASSQGTSGIVQETQYF
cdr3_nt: TGCGCCAGCAGCCAAGGGACTAGCGGGATCGTACAAGAGACCCAGTACTTC

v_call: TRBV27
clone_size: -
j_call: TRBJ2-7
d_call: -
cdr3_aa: CASSLRQTYEQYF
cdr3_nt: TGTGCCAGCAGTTTAAGACAGACCTACGAGCAGTACTTC

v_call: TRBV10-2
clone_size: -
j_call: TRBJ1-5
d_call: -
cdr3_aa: CASSEGFDRSNQPQHF
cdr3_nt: TGCGCCAGCAGTGAGGGATTCGACCGTAGCAATCAGCCCCAGCATTTT

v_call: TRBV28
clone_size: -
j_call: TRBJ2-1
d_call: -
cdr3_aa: CASSLWGPRNEQFF
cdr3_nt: TGTGCCAGCAGTTTATGGGGACCGCGAAATGAGCAGTTCTTC

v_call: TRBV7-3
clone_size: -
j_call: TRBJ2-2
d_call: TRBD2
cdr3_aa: CASSPSGGNTGELFF
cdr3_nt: TGTGCCAGCAGCCCTAGCGGGGGGAACACCGGGGAGCTGTTTTTT

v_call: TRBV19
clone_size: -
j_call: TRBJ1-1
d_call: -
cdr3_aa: CASSIQGRGTEAFF
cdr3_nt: TGTGCCAGTAGTATCCAGGGGCGGGGCACTGAAGCTTTCTTT

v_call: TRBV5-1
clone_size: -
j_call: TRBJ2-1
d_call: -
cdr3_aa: CASSLNRYNEQFF
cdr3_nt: TGCGCCAGCAGCTTGAACCGATACAATGAGCAGTTCTTC

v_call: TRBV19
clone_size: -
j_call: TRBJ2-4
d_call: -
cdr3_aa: CASSSALPGAPKNIQYF
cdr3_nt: TGTGCCAGTAGTTCGGCCCTGCCGGGGGCACCGAAAAACATTCAGTACTTC

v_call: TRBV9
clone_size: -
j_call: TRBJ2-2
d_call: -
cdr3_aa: CASSVGGIGELFF
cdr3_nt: TGTGCCAGCAGCGTAGGGGGGATCGGGGAGCTGTTTTTT

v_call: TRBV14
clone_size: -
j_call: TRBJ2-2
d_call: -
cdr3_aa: CASSHRDSRNTGELFF
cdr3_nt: TGTGCCAGCAGCCACCGGGACTCAAGGAACACCGGGGAGCTGTTTTTT

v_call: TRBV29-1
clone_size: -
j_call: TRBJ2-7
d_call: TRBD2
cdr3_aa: CSVAYGAGGGYEQYF
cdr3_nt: TGCAGCGTTGCGTATGGAGCGGGAGGTGGCTACGAGCAGTACTTC

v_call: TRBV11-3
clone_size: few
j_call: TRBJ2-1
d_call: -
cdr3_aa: CASSWGGEQFF
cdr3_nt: TGTGCCAGCAGCTGGGGTGGTGAGCAGTTCTTC

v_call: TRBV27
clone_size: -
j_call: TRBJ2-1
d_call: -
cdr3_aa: CASSVLRWTEQFF
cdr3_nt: TGTGCCAGCAGTGTACTAAGGTGGACTGAGCAGTTCTTC

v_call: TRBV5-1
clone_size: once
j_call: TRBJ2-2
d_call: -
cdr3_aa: CASSLLGTGTGELFF
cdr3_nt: TGCGCCAGCAGCTTATTGGGGACGGGCACCGGGGAGCTGTTTTTT

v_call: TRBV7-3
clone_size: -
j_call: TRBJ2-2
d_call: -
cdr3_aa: CASSSSSAGELFF
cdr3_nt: TGTGCCAGCAGCTCTTCTAGCGCCGGGGAGCTGTTTTTT

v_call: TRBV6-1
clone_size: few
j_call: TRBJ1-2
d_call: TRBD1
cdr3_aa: CASRRGQGPYGYTF
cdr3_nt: TGTGCCAGCAGAAGGGGGCAGGGCCCCTATGGCTACACCTTC

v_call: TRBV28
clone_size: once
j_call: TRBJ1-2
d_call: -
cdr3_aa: CASSTGLNYGYTF
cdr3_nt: TGTGCCAGCAGTACAGGGCTGAACTATGGCTACACCTTC

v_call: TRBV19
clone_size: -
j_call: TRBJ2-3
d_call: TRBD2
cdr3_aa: CASSVSSGPPDTQYF
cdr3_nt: TGTGCCAGTAGTGTCTCTAGCGGGCCCCCAGATACGCAGTATTTT

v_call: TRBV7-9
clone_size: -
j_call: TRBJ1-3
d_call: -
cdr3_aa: CASTLYLDTIYF
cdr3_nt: TGTGCCAGCACCCTCTATCTGGACACCATATATTTT

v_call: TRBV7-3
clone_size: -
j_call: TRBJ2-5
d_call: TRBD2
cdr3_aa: CASSSLAGGRQETQYF
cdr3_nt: TGTGCCAGCAGCTCACTAGCGGGAGGGCGACAAGAGACCCAGTACTTC

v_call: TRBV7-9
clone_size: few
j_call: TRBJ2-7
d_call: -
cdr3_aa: CASSLEFGLWYF
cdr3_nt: TGTGCCAGCAGCTTAGAGTTCGGGTTATGGTACTTC

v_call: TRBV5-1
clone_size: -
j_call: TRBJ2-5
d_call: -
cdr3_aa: CASSFTAGRLETQYF
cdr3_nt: TGCGCCAGCAGCTTTACGGCCGGGAGACTGGAGACCCAGTACTTC

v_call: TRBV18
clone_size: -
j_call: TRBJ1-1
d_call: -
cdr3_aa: CASSPGGGHTEAFF
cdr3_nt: TGTGCCAGCTCCCCGGGGGGGGGACACACTGAAGCTTTCTTT

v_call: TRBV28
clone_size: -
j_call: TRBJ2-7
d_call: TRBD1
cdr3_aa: CASRRGTGLLQYF
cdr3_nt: TGTGCCAGCAGGCGTGGGACAGGGCTCCTGCAGTACTTC

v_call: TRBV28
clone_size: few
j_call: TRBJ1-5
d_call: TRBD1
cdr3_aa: CASRTGTGSLRRNQPQHF
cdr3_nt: TGTGCCAGCAGGACCGGGACAGGGTCTTTGAGGCGCAATCAGCCCCAGCATTTT

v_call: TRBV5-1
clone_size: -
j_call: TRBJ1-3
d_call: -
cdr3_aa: CASSFNGQTGNTIYF
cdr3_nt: TGCGCCAGCAGCTTTAATGGGCAAACTGGAAACACCATATATTTT

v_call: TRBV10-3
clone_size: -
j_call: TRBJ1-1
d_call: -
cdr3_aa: CASMRDATNTEAFF
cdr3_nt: TGTGCCAGCATGAGGGACGCAACGAACACTGAAGCTTTCTTT

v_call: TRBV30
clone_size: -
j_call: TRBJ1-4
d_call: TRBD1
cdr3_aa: CAWRDRGRANEKLFF
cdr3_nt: TGTGCCTGGAGAGACAGGGGGCGAGCTAATGAAAAACTGTTTTTT

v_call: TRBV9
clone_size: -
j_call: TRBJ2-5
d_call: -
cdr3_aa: CASSVEGGKETQYF
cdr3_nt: TGTGCCAGCAGCGTAGAAGGAGGGAAAGAGACCCAGTACTTC

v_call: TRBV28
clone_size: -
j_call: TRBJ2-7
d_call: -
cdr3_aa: CASSFSGALGEYF
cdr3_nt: TGTGCCAGCAGTTTTTCCGGGGCCTTAGGGGAGTACTTC

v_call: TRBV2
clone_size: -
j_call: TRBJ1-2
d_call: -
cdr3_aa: CASSEVAGYYGYTF
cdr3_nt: TGTGCCAGCAGTGAAGTTGCCGGATACTATGGCTACACCTTC

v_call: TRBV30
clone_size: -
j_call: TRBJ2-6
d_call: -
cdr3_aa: CAWGALGPRAF
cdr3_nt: TGTGCCTGGGGGGCGTTGGGGCCAAGGGCTTTC

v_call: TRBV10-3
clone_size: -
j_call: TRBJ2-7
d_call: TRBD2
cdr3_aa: CAISGGLAAALPYEQYF
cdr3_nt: TGTGCCATCAGTGGGGGACTAGCGGCGGCGTTACCCTACGAGCAGTACTTC

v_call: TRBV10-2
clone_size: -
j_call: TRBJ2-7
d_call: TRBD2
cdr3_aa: CASRTSGSPTYEQYF
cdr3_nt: TGCGCCAGCCGGACTAGCGGGAGCCCTACCTACGAGCAGTACTTC

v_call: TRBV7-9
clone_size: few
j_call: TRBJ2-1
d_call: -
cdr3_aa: CASRTQGSEQFF
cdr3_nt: TGTGCCAGCAGGACCCAGGGAAGTGAGCAGTTCTTC

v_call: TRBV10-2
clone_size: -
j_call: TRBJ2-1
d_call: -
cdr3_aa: CASSEGGASPKCVF
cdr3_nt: TGCGCCAGCAGTGAGGGCGGGGCTAGCCCTAAATGTGTCTTC

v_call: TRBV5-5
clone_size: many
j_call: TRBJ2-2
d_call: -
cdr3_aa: CASSLELNTGELFF
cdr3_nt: TGTGCCAGCAGCCTGGAACTAAACACCGGGGAGCTGTTTTTT

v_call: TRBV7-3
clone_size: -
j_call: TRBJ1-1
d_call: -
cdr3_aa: CASSLTAGGGTEAFF
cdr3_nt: TGTGCCAGCAGCTTAACGGCCGGGGGTGGCACTGAAGCTTTCTTT

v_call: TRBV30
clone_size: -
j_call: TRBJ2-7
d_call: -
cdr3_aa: CAMDNSYEQYF
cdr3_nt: TGTGCAATGGACAACTCCTACGAGCAGTACTTC

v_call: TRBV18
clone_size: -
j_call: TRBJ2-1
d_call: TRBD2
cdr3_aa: CASSPLTSGDRGQFF
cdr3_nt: TGTGCCAGCTCACCACTGACTAGCGGGGACCGGGGGCAGTTCTTC

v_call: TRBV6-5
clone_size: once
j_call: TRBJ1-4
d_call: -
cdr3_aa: CASSSRGEKLFF
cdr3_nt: TGTGCCAGCAGTTCGAGGGGCGAAAAACTGTTTTTT

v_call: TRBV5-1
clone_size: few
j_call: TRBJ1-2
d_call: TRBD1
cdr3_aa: CASSLATGQGYGYTF
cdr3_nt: TGCGCCAGCAGCTTAGCAACGGGACAGGGCTATGGCTACACCTTC

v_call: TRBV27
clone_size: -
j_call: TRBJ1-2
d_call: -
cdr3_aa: CASSLKGGAYGYTF
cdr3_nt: TGTGCCAGCAGTTTAAAAGGTGGGGCCTATGGCTACACCTTC

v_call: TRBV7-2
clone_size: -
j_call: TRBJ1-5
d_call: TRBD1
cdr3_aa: CASSLARGTGVQPQHF
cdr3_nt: TGTGCCAGCAGCTTAGCGAGGGGAACAGGGGTTCAGCCCCAGCATTTT

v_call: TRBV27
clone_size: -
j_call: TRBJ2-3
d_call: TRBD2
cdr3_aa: CASSKTVAGRTDTQYF
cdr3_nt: TGTGCCAGCAGTAAGACCGTAGCGGGGCGCACAGATACGCAGTATTTT

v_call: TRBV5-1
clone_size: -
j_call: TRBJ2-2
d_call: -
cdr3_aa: CASSQTVDTGELFF
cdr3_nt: TGCGCCAGCAGCCAGACAGTAGACACCGGGGAGCTGTTTTTT

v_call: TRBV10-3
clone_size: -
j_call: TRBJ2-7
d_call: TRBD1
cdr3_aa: CAIGGQGAGEQYF
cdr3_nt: TGTGCCATCGGGGGACAGGGGGCTGGCGAGCAGTACTTC

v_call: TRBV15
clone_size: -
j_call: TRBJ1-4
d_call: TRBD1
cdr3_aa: CATRDRGRAEKLFF
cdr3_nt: TGTGCCACCAGGGACAGGGGAAGAGCTGAAAAACTGTTTTTT

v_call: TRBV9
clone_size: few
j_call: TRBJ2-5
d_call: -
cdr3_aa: CASSARSRARETQYF
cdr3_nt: TGTGCCAGCAGCGCTAGATCCAGAGCCCGGGAGACCCAGTACTTC

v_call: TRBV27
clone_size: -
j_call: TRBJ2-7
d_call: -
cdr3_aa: CASRNRPIRGYEQYF
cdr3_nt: TGTGCCAGCCGAAACAGGCCAATCAGGGGCTACGAGCAGTACTTC

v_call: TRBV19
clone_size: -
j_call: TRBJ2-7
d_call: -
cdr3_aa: CASSIGGAGSYEQYF
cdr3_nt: TGTGCCAGTAGTATTGGGGGCGCGGGATCCTACGAGCAGTACTTC

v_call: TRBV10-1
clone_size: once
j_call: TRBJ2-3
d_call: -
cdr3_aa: CASSRTLTDTQYF
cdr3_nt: TGCGCCAGCAGTCGGACCCTCACAGATACGCAGTATTTT

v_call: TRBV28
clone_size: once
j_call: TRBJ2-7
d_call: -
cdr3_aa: CASNGGYEQYF
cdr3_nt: TGTGCCAGCAACGGAGGGTACGAGCAGTACTTC

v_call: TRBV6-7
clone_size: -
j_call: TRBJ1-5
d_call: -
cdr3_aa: CATSDCSNQPQHF
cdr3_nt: TGTGCCACCTCGGACTGTAGCAATCAGCCCCAGCATTTT